This T cell receptor (beta chain) was captured by sequencing in a study of identical twins. Whole-study results and caveats: One should note that invariant MAIT and iNKT cells could partly confound zero-insertion analyses.

CDR1 and CDR2 from the germline V gene are SGDLS and YYNGEE. The CDR3 is made up of 16 amino acids. With 3 bases clipped from V and 2 bases from J, the junction kept 10 bases outside the gene matches. Using its own MiXCR run on the 5' RACE reads, TCRdb lists one record per CDR3 protein. The sample has 500,000 to 550,000 distinct CDR3 sequences, approximately 20% seen once; the top ten hold 0.48%. Regarding this clonotype: The antigen remains undetermined.

These data were likewise used in another study, on yellow fever vaccine responses in identical twins.

The sequenced sample consisted of CD4+ T cells sorted from blood. The receptor comes from a woman aged 18-29 years in good health. The chain has TRBV9 and TRBJ1-1, with 7 bases lining up with TRBD1. The CDR3: CASSGQGGGLNTEAFF. DNA of the CDR3: TGTGCCAGCAGCGGACAGGGAGGGGGCCTTAACACTGAAGCTTTCTTT. Looking up the rest from reference TRBV9 and TRBJ1-1 gives the full variable domain: DSGVTQTPKHLITATGQRVTLRCSPRSGDLSVYWYQQSLDQGLQFLIQYYNGEERAKGNILERFSAQQFPDLHSELNLSSLELGDSALYFCASSGQGGGLNTEAFFGQGTRLTVV.